What follows are 21 T cell receptor beta chains derived from one specimen sequenced in a study of cytotoxic CD8 clonotypes in ibrutinib-treated CLL. Sequenced by immunoSEQ multiplex PCR; TCRdb stores in-frame clones only, minus some. The table has over 100,000 clones, 58% seen once. Here the sequenced sample was PBMCs, taken after 24 months of ibrutinib treatment. The receptor source for this set is a human donor with chronic lymphocytic leukemia.

This sequence joins TRBV29-1 and TRBJ1-1; D might be TRBD1 (6 bases). Germline CDR1 reads SQVTM; CDR2 reads ANQGSEA. This CDR3 is 13 amino acids long. The ends were cut back, 7 bases at V and 3 bases at J, with 15 bases in the middle. DNA for the CDR3: TGCAGCGCTATTACACAGGGAGACACTGAAGCTTTCTTT. It encodes CSAITQGDTEAFF.

This sequence joins TRBV19 and TRBJ2-3; D unresolved. This CDR3 spans 11 amino acids. Trimming left V 7 bases short and J 2 bases short, with 4 bases between. Looked up from germline, CDR1 is LNHDA and CDR2 is SQIVND (reference sequence). The CDR3 here is CASTDTDTQYF. In nucleotides, the CDR3 is TGTGCCAGTACCGACACAGATACGCAGTATTTT.

J is TRBJ1-2 and V is TRBV9, with D hard to call. The length of the CDR3 is 15 residues. Trimming stripped 0 bases from V and 4 bases from J, with 13 bases between. From germline, CDR1 is SGDLS and CDR2 YYNGEE. Here the CDR3 reads CASSVVEGRLYGYTF. The CDR3 coding sequence is TGTGCCAGCAGCGTAGTGGAAGGACGTCTCTATGGCTACACCTTC.

This sequence joins TRBV28 and TRBJ1-1; TRBD1 might be the D (5 bases). With 1 base removed from V and 5 bases from J, the gap between germline ends came to 11 bases. This CDR3 has 14 residues. From germline, CDR1 is MDHEN and CDR2 SYDVKM. CDR3 protein: CASSLFQGETEAFF. CDR3 bases: TGTGCCAGCAGTTTATTCCAGGGCGAAACTGAAGCTTTCTTT.

The genes are TRBV10-2 and TRBJ2-1, with D perhaps given as TRBD1 or TRBD2 (7 bases each). The V end was cut by 7 bases, the J end by 0 bases, with 13 bases between. Germline V gene data show CDR1 as WSHSY and CDR2 as SAAADI. The CDR3 runs to 15 residues. As DNA, the CDR3 is TGCGCCAGCAAGCGGGGACAGAGCTCCTACAATGAGCAGTTCTTC. It specifies CASKRGQSSYNEQFF.

Note on this clone: Given a much more abundant clone one base away, this may be a read error. The chain employs TRBV7-2 and TRBJ2-2, with D perhaps TRBD1 (5 bases). CDR1 is SGHTA and CDR2 is FQGNSA in the germline V gene. Trimming removed 1 base at V and 6 bases at J, with 6 bases between. CDR3 size: 13 residues. The CDR3 sequence is CASSLGGSGELFF. DNA for the CDR3: TGTGCCAGCAGCTTAGGGGGCTCCGGGGAGCTGTTTTTT.

This chain joins TRBV19 and TRBJ2-1, with D possibly being TRBD2 (6 bases). There are 14 residues in the CDR3. V lost 9 bases, J lost 6 bases, and 18 bases lay in between. CDR1 is LNHDA, CDR2 SQIVND, per germline (reference sequence). CDR3 sequence reads: CASSSPGLGNEQFF. CDR3 DNA: TGTGCCAGCTCTTCACCGGGACTTGGCAATGAGCAGTTCTTC.

The gene calls are TRBV6-5 and TRBJ2-1, with no clear D. CDR3 length: 13 residues. The V gene's germline CDR1 is MNHEY and CDR2 SVGAGI. V was cut by 2 bases and J by 9 bases, with 11 bases left in between. The CDR3 spells CASSYLHRGEQFF. CDR3 bases: TGTGCCAGCAGTTACCTCCATCGTGGTGAGCAGTTCTTC.

This clone was counted many times. The same CDR3 is also encoded by other DNA sequences in this sample. The chain recombines TRBV27 with TRBJ1-1; the D gene is possibly TRBD1 (5 bases). Germline assignment: CDR1 MNHEY and CDR2 SMNVEV (reference sequence). The ends were cut back, 8 bases at V and 0 bases at J, with 13 bases in the middle. The CDR3 runs to 14 residues. CDR3 amino acids: CASRLDRLNTEAFF. DNA for the CDR3: TGTGCCAGCCGACTCGACAGACTGAACACTGAAGCTTTCTTT.

About this clone itself: Sequence at one end of the junction differs from germline and may be a read error. The gene calls are TRBV27 and TRBJ1-5, with D tentatively TRBD1 (6 bases). This CDR3 has 13 amino acids. Germline V gene lookup returns CDR1 MNHEY and CDR2 SMNVEV (reference sequence). The CDR3 sequence is CASSLEGGQAQHF. CDR3 DNA: TGTGCCAGCAGTTTAGAAGGGGGTCAGGCCCAGCATTTT.

The chain combines TRBV5-1 with TRBJ2-2; 9 nucleotides line up with TRBD1. Per germline, CDR1 SGHRS and CDR2 YFSETQ. V lost 1 base and J lost 4; bases outside the gene matches: 5. The CDR3 runs 16 residues. CDR3 residues: CASSLMGQGGTGELFF. CDR3 sequence (DNA): TGCGCCAGCAGCTTGATGGGACAGGGAGGCACCGGGGAGCTGTTTTTT.

V usage is TRBV14 and J usage is TRBJ2-1; D unresolved. The CDR3 runs 16 residues. CDR1 is SGHDN and CDR2 is FVKESK in the germline V gene. Trimming pared 0 bases from V and 8 bases from J, leaving 17 bases between. The CDR3 loop is CASSQERRLVSDEQFF. In nucleotides, the CDR3 is TGTGCCAGCAGCCAAGAACGTCGCCTAGTATCCGATGAGCAGTTCTTC.

The chain combines TRBV28 with TRBJ1-1; 7 nucleotides align to TRBD1. Germline V gene sequence: CDR1 MDHEN, CDR2 SYDVKM. Unmatched junction bases numbered 3, after V lost 2 bases and J lost 0 bases. The CDR3 has 15 amino acids. The CDR3 sequence: CASSLPGGLNTEAFF. The CDR3 DNA sequence: TGTGCCAGCAGTTTACCAGGGGGTTTGAACACTGAAGCTTTCTTT.

The genes are TRBV28 and TRBJ1-5; 11 positions agree with TRBD1. From germline, CDR1 is MDHEN and CDR2 SYDVKM. This CDR3 is built from 15 residues. After removal of 4 bases from V and 6 bases from J, the junction contained 5 bases not matched to a gene. CDR3 amino acids: CASSSGTGGIQPQHF. The CDR3 DNA follows: TGTGCCAGCAGTTCAGGGACAGGGGGTATTCAGCCCCAGCATTTT. Using reference TRBV28 and TRBJ1-5 for the parts outside the CDR3, the full variable domain is DVKVTQSSRYLVKRTGEKVFLECVQDMDHENMFWYRQDPGLGLRLIYFSYDVKMKEKGDIPEGYSVSREKKERFSLILESASTNQTSMYLCASSSGTGGIQPQHFGDGTRLSIL.

This clone was observed at least ten times. This chain joins TRBV21-1 and TRBJ2-3; TRBD2 is taken as the D call from the table, unchecked against the DNA. TRBV21-1 is a known pseudogene. This CDR3 is 16 amino acids long. The CDR3 here is CASSKDCGRDTDTQYF. CDR3 sequence (DNA): TGTGCCAGCAGCAAAGATTGCGGCCGCGACACAGATACGCAGTATTTT.

Only a few counts were recorded for this clone. This chain links TRBV1 with TRBJ2-3. TRBV1 is a pseudogene. CDR3 length: 14 residues. This CDR3 is CTSSQRATTDTQYF. In DNA, the CDR3 is TGCACCAGCAGTCAAAGGGCTACAACAGATACGCAGTATTTT.

The chain employs TRBV5-8 and TRBJ1-1, with 7 positions matching TRBD1. The CDR3 sequence is 12 residues long. Germline V lookup: CDR1 SGHTS, CDR2 YDEGEE. The J segment lost 12 bases and the V segment lost 4 bases, leaving 9 bases of the junction unmatched. CDR3 nucleotides: TGTGCCAGCAGCATAGTGACAGGGACATCTTTCTTT. Protein product: CASSIVTGTSFF.

This clone has just one count. This chain links TRBV6-5 with TRBJ1-2, with 10 bases lining up with TRBD1. The J segment lost 8 bases and the V segment lost 0 bases, leaving 9 bases of the junction unmatched. Per germline, CDR1 MNHEY and CDR2 SVGAGI. This CDR3 spans 16 amino acids. The CDR3, as DNA: TGTGCCAGCAGTTACTCATCCGGGACAGGGGCCAAGGGCTACACCTTC. It is translated as CASSYSSGTGAKGYTF.

A single count supports this clone. The gene calls are TRBV14 and TRBJ1-2; TRBD1 is a possible D gene (6 bases). The germline V and J ends were trimmed by 2 bases and 2 bases, with 6 bases remaining between them. Germline values: CDR1 SGHDN, CDR2 FVKESK. CDR3 length equals 13 residues. CDR3 bases: TGTGCCAGCAGCCAACAGGGGAACTATGGCTACACCTTC. It translates to CASSQQGNYGYTF. The variable domain in full, completed from reference TRBV14 and TRBJ1-2, reads EAGVTQFPSHSVIEKGQTVTLRCDPISGHDNLYWYRRVMGKEIKFLLHFVKESKQDESGMPNNRFLAERTGGTYSTLKVQPAELEDSGVYFCASSQQGNYGYTFGSGTRLTVV.

J is TRBJ2-5 and V is TRBV28; D may correspond to TRBD1 or TRBD2 (5 bases each). The V gene's germline CDR1 is MDHEN and CDR2 SYDVKM. Trimming cost V 8 bases and J 3 bases, with 13 bases left between them. The CDR3 spans 13 residues. The CDR3 DNA reads as TGTGCCAGCGGTTCTGGGGGAGAAGAGACCCAGTACTTC. This sequence encodes CASGSGGEETQYF.

This clone occurred many times. J is TRBJ1-6 and V is TRBV12-5; D gene unclear. The germline CDR1 and CDR2 sequences are LGHNT and FRNRAP. This CDR3 spans 16 amino acids. V was pared by 1 base and J by 9 bases, with 16 bases between. The DNA for the CDR3 is TGTGCTAGTGGTTTGGGGGCTGCTACTCTTGGTTCACCCCTCCACTTT. It specifies CASGLGAATLGSPLHF.